The rows below give T cell receptor beta chains drawn from one sample of a study of control samples from healthy donors and cancer patients. Sequencing used immunoSEQ multiplex PCR; TCRdb keeps in-frame clones, though not all of them. The sample has roughly 190,000 clones; about 89% are singletons. The sequenced sample was blood. The receptors derive from a man younger than 40 in good health. Each CDR3 is given with its conserved first and last residue. A D gene is named only where the DNA matches it firmly. Clone size is given for some rows only: seen once, a few or many times, or a class if the clone is expanded.

J: TRBJ1-6; D: NA; size: NA; V: TRBV10-2; CDR3: CASSESLKSSYNSPLHF; DNA: TGCGCCAGCAGTGAGTCCCTCAAGAGCTCCTATAATTCACCCCTCCACTTT
J: TRBJ2-7; D: NA; size: NA; V: TRBV12-3/TRBV12-4; CDR3: CASSSRDYEQYF; DNA: TGTGCCAGCAGTTCCCGGGACTACGAGCAGTACTTC
J: TRBJ2-1; D: TRBD2; size: NA; V: TRBV25-1; CDR3: CASSWRGEGNEQFF; DNA: TGTGCCAGCAGTTGGCGGGGGGAAGGCAATGAGCAGTTCTTC
J: TRBJ1-5; D: NA; size: NA; V: TRBV23-1; CDR3: CASSHPPAQGTEGLQPQHF; DNA: TGCGCCAGCAGTCACCCCCCCGCCCAGGGGACTGAAGGGCTCCAGCCCCAGCATTTT
J: TRBJ2-3; D: TRBD2; size: NA; V: TRBV5-4; CDR3: CASSFGGGDTDTQYF; DNA: TGTGCCAGCAGCTTTGGCGGGGGGGACACAGATACGCAGTATTTT
J: TRBJ1-3; D: NA; size: NA; V: TRBV6-5; CDR3: CASSYSGDGNTIYF; DNA: TGTGCCAGCAGTTACTCCGGGGACGGAAACACCATATATTTT
J: TRBJ1-5; D: TRBD1; size: NA; V: TRBV3-1/TRBV3-2; CDR3: CASSQGDRGYDQPQHF; DNA: TGTGCCAGCAGCCAGGGGGACAGGGGATATGATCAGCCCCAGCATTTT
J: TRBJ1-1; D: NA; size: NA; V: TRBV27; CDR3: CASSLIPEGGNTEAFF; DNA: TGTGCCAGCAGTTTAATCCCGGAGGGAGGGAACACTGAAGCTTTCTTT
J: TRBJ1-6; D: NA; size: NA; V: TRBV5-4; CDR3: CASSFTPGPRGYNSPLHF; DNA: TGTGCCAGCAGCTTTACACCGGGACCCCGGGGCTATAATTCACCCCTCCACTTT
J: TRBJ2-4; D: NA; size: NA; V: TRBV2; CDR3: CASSLDGPGNF; DNA: TGTGCCAGCAGTCTAGACGGTCCCGGGAACTTC
J: TRBJ1-2; D: TRBD1; size: NA; V: TRBV4-1; CDR3: CASSQSRDRELDGYTF; DNA: TGCGCCAGCAGCCAAAGTCGGGACAGGGAGTTAGATGGCTACACCTTC
J: TRBJ2-7; D: NA; size: NA; V: TRBV2; CDR3: CASSVPGMSGREQYF; DNA: TGTGCCAGCAGTGTCCCCGGTATGTCAGGGCGCGAGCAGTACTTC
J: TRBJ1-2; D: TRBD1; size: NA; V: TRBV9; CDR3: CASSVDSGQGGRGYTF; DNA: TGTGCCAGCAGCGTAGATTCGGGACAGGGCGGTCGGGGCTACACCTTC
J: TRBJ1-4; D: NA; size: NA; V: TRBV6-5; CDR3: CASRKDFSTNEKLFF; DNA: TGTGCCAGCAGAAAAGACTTTTCAACTAATGAAAAACTGTTTTTT
J: TRBJ1-6; D: NA; size: NA; V: TRBV2; CDR3: CASSEYSRNSPLHF; DNA: TGTGCCAGCAGTGAATATTCGCGTAATTCACCCCTCCACTTT
J: TRBJ1-6; D: NA; size: NA; V: TRBV27; CDR3: CASRPQGYNSPLHF; DNA: TGTGCCAGCAGGCCGCAGGGGTATAATTCACCCCTCCACTTT
J: TRBJ2-7; D: NA; size: NA; V: TRBV5-6; CDR3: CASSLDRDEQYF; DNA: TGTGCCAGCAGCTTGGACAGGGACGAGCAGTACTTC
J: TRBJ1-1; D: NA; size: NA; V: TRBV6-4; CDR3: CASSDSRLGPFF; DNA: TGTGCCAGCAGTGACTCAAGGTTGGGACCTTTCTTT
J: TRBJ1-2; D: NA; size: NA; V: TRBV14; CDR3: CASSWAQGRDGYTF; DNA: TGTGCCAGCAGCTGGGCTCAGGGAAGAGATGGCTACACCTTC
J: TRBJ1-2; D: TRBD1; size: once; V: TRBV25-1; CDR3: CASSDPGQGADGYTF; DNA: TGTGCCAGCAGTGACCCAGGACAGGGGGCTGATGGCTACACCTTC
J: TRBJ1-5; D: NA; size: NA; V: TRBV11-2; CDR3: CASSLDRAASQHF; DNA: TGTGCCAGCAGCTTAGATAGGGCAGCCTCCCAGCATTTT
J: TRBJ2-7; D: TRBD1; size: NA; V: TRBV27; CDR3: CASSLGTGDAYEQYF; DNA: TGTGCCAGCAGTCTGGGGACAGGGGATGCCTACGAGCAGTACTTC
J: TRBJ1-2; D: NA; size: NA; V: TRBV29-1; CDR3: CSVESDSNYGYTF; DNA: TGCAGCGTTGAGAGTGACAGTAACTATGGCTACACCTTC
J: TRBJ2-7; D: NA; size: NA; V: TRBV21-1; CDR3: CASSTRGVHEQYF; DNA: TGTGCCAGCAGCACTCGGGGGGTCCACGAGCAGTACTTC
J: TRBJ1-3; D: NA; size: NA; V: TRBV3-1/TRBV3-2; CDR3: CASSRNRAGNTIYF; DNA: TGTGCCAGCAGCCGGAACAGAGCTGGAAACACCATATATTTT
J: TRBJ1-2; D: TRBD1; size: NA; V: TRBV6-6; CDR3: CASSPIGRQGAPGYGYTF; DNA: TGTGCCAGCAGTCCTATCGGTCGGCAGGGGGCGCCGGGATATGGCTACACCTTC
J: TRBJ2-1; D: TRBD2; size: NA; V: TRBV3-1/TRBV3-2; CDR3: CASSPPRERGPGNEQFF; DNA: TGTGCCAGCAGCCCCCCCAGGGAGCGGGGGCCTGGCAATGAGCAGTTCTTC
J: TRBJ2-7; D: NA; size: NA; V: TRBV7-7; CDR3: CAATHRDGYYEQYF; DNA: TGTGCCGCTACCCACCGGGACGGGTACTACGAGCAGTACTTC
J: TRBJ2-2; D: NA; size: NA; V: TRBV30; CDR3: CAWSPQMTNTGELFF; DNA: TGTGCCTGGAGTCCCCAGATGACGAACACCGGGGAGCTGTTTTTT
J: TRBJ1-5; D: NA; size: once; V: TRBV30; CDR3: CASNPTGSNQPQHF; DNA: TGTGCCTCCAACCCAACAGGGAGCAATCAGCCCCAGCATTTT
J: TRBJ1-2; D: NA; size: NA; V: TRBV6-5; CDR3: CASSYSALGEDGYTF; DNA: TGTGCCAGCAGTTACTCCGCGTTGGGGGAGGATGGCTACACCTTC
J: TRBJ1-4; D: NA; size: NA; V: TRBV7-8; CDR3: CASSFFATNEKLFF; DNA: TGTGCCAGCAGCTTTTTTGCAACTAATGAAAAACTGTTTTTT
J: TRBJ1-5; D: NA; size: NA; V: TRBV24-1; CDR3: CATSSQNSNQPQHF; DNA: TGTGCCACCAGTAGTCAGAATAGCAATCAGCCCCAGCATTTT
J: TRBJ2-1; D: TRBD1; size: NA; V: TRBV19; CDR3: CASSSRDRGYNEQFF; DNA: TGTGCCAGTAGTAGCCGGGACAGGGGGTACAATGAGCAGTTCTTC
J: TRBJ1-1; D: NA; size: NA; V: TRBV27; CDR3: CASRWGSHTEAFF; DNA: TGTGCCAGCAGATGGGGGAGCCACACTGAAGCTTTCTTT
J: TRBJ2-7; D: TRBD1; size: NA; V: TRBV12-5; CDR3: CASVPGQVISYEQYF; DNA: TGTGCTAGTGTCCCGGGACAGGTGATCTCCTACGAGCAGTACTTC
J: TRBJ1-1; D: NA; size: once; V: TRBV19; CDR3: CASSISLAGRRNTEAFF; DNA: TGTGCCAGTAGTATCTCTCTCGCGGGACGCCGGAACACTGAAGCTTTCTTT
J: TRBJ1-3; D: TRBD1; size: NA; V: TRBV28; CDR3: CASSFQGADSGNTIYF; DNA: TGTGCCAGCAGTTTTCAGGGGGCCGACTCTGGAAACACCATATATTTT
J: TRBJ1-4; D: NA; size: NA; V: TRBV7-8; CDR3: CASSLGLILNEKLFF; DNA: TGTGCCAGCAGCTTAGGCCTAATACTTAATGAAAAACTGTTTTTT
J: TRBJ2-3; D: NA; size: NA; V: TRBV10-3; CDR3: CAISEVSSTDTQYF; DNA: TGTGCCATCAGTGAGGTTTCTAGCACAGATACGCAGTATTTT
J: TRBJ2-1; D: NA; size: NA; V: TRBV29-1; CDR3: CSVGARTDYNEQFF; DNA: TGCAGCGTTGGGGCCAGGACGGATTACAATGAGCAGTTCTTC
J: TRBJ1-6; D: NA; size: NA; V: TRBV7-2; CDR3: CASSSVSNSPLHF; DNA: TGTGCCAGCAGCTCCGTGAGTAATTCACCCCTCCACTTT
J: TRBJ1-5; D: NA; size: once; V: TRBV7-8; CDR3: CASSLDGRGNQPQHF; DNA: TGTGCCAGCAGCTTAGATGGGCGTGGCAATCAGCCCCAGCATTTT
J: TRBJ1-4; D: TRBD1; size: NA; V: TRBV4-2; CDR3: CASSQDLGTGAEKLFF; DNA: TGTGCCAGCAGCCAAGATCTCGGGACAGGGGCTGAAAAACTGTTTTTT
J: TRBJ2-2; D: NA; size: NA; V: TRBV7-6; CDR3: CASSLEAAGELFF; DNA: TGTGCCAGCAGCTTAGAGGCCGCGGGGGAGCTGTTTTTT